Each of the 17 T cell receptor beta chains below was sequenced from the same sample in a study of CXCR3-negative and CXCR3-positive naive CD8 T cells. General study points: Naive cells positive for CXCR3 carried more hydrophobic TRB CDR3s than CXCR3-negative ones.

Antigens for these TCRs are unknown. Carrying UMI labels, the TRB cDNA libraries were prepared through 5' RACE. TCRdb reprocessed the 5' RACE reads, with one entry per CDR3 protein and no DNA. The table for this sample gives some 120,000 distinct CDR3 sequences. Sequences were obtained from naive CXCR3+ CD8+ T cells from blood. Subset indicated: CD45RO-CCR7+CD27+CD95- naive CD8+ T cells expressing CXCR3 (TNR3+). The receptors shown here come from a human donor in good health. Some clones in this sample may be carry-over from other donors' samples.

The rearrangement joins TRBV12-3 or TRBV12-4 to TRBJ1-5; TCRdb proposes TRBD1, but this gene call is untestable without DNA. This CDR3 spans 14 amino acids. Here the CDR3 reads CASSLSGMNQPQHF.

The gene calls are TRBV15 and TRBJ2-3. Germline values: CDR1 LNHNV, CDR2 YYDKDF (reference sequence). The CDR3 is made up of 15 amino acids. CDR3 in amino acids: CATSRDRYRTDTQYF. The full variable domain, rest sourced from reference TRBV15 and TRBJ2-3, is DAMVIQNPRYQVTQFGKPVTLSCSQTLNHNVMYWYQQKSSQAPKLLFHYYDKDFNNEADTPDNFQSRRPNTSFCFLDIRSPGLGDTAMYLCATSRDRYRTDTQYFGPGTRLTVL.

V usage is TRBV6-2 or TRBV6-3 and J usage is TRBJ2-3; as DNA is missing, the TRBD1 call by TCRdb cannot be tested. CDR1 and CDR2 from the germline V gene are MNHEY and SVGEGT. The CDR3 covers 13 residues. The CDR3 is CASSYPPADTQYF.

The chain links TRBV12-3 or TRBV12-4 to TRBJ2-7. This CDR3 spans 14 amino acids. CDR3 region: CASSAAGKNYEQYF.

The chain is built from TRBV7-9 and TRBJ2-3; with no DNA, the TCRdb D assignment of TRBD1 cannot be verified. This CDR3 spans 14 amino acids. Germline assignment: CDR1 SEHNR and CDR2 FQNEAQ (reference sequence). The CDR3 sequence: CASSLGQFTDTQYF.

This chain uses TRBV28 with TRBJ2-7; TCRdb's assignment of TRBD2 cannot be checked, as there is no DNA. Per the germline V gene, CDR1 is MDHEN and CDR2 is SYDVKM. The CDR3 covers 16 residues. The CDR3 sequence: CASSPRTSSRSYEQYF.

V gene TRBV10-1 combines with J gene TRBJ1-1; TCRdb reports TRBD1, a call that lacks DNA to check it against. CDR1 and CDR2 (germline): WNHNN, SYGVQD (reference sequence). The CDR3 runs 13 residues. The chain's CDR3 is CASILRENTEAFF.

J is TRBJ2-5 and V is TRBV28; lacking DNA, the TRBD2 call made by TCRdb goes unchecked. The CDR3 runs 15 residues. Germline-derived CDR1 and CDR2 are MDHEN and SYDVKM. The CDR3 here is CASSLGEDKQETQYF.

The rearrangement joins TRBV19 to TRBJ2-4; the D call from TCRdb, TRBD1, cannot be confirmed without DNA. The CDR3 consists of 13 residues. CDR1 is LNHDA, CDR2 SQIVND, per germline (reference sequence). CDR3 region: CASSWDLKNIQYF.

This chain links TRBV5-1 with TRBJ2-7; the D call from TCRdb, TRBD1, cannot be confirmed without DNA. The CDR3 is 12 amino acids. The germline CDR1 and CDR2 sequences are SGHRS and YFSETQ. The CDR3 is CASSLGGAEQYF. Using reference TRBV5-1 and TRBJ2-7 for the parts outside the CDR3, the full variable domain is KAGVTQTPRYLIKTRGQQVTLSCSPISGHRSVSWYQQTPGQGLQFLFEYFSETQRNKGNFPGRFSGRQFSNSRSEMNVSTLELGDSALYLCASSLGGAEQYFGPGTRLTVT.

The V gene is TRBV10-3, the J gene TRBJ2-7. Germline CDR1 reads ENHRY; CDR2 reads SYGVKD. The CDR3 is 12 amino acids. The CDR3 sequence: CAISEDGYEQYF.

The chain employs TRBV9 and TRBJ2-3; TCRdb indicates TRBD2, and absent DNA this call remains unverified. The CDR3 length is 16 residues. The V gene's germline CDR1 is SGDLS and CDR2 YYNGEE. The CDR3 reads CASSVGPGGPLDTQYF.

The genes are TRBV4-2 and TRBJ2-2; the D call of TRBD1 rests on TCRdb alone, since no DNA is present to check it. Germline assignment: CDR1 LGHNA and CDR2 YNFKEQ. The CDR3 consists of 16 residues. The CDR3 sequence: CASSQRTGDSTGELFF.

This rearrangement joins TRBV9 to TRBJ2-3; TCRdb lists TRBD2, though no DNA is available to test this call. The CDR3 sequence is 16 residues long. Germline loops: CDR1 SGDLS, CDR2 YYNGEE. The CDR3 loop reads CASSPRADTSTGTQYF.

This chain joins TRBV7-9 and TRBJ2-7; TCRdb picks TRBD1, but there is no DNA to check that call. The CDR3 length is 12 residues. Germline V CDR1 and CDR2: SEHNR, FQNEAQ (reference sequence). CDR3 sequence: CASSLDGGPEHF.

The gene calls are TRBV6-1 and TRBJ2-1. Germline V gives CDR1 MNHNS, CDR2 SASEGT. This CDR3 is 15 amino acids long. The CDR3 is CASSEALRVYNEQFF.

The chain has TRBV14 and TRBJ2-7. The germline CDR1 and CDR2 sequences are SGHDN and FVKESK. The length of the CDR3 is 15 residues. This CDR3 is CASSQVIVGSGEQYF. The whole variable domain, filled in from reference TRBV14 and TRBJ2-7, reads EAGVTQFPSHSVIEKGQTVTLRCDPISGHDNLYWYRRVMGKEIKFLLHFVKESKQDESGMPNNRFLAERTGGTYSTLKVQPAELEDSGVYFCASSQVIVGSGEQYFGPGTRLTVT.